This T cell receptor (beta chain) was obtained from a study of cytomegalovirus exposure and HLA in healthy donors. Findings of the study overall: Several top significant clusters appeared, in a later analysis, to be linked to common viral pathogens.

Sampled while nominally healthy, donors likely had unrecorded immune exposures. Points on this clone: The antigen is unknown.

Primers: 60 Vbeta forward and 13 Jbeta reverse. Authors' processing steps: In a later analysis, of tens of millions of unique beta chains, roughly 10 million appeared in at least two donors. TCRdb keeps only in-frame clones here, not all; method: immunoSEQ multiplex PCR. V, J and clone size are taken as reported in that table, and D and trimming were inferred from the DNA itself. The table gives approximately 170,000 clones; the top ten clones make up approximately 0.8% of it. Germline CDR1 is WNHNN and CDR2 is SYGVQD (reference sequence). CDR3 length equals 13 residues. The specimen sequenced was PBMCs. The chain recombines TRBV10-1 with TRBJ2-5; 8 bases are a match to TRBD1. The better agreement between TRBJ2-7 and the DNA end casts doubt on the J call. The TCR was taken from a woman aged 18-30 years in good health and CMV-seropositive. Here the CDR3 DNA reads TGCGCCAGCAGTGACTGGACAGGGTACGAGCAGTACTTC. This codes for CASSDWTGYEQYF.